Shown below are 14 T cell receptor beta chains from a single sample sequenced in a study of shared clonotypes between healthy human individuals. The table came from immunoSEQ multiplex PCR; TCRdb's copy has only in-frame clones and leaves some out. The repertoire has around 500,000 clones, around four fifths of them found once; the top ten carry more than 10%. Sequences were obtained from PBMCs. Receptors were obtained from a woman in her 40s in good health. Some clones in this sample may be carry-over from other donors' samples.

The CDR3 sequence is CASSLGLADPRETQYF. In nucleotides, the CDR3 is TGCGCCAGCAGCTTGGGGCTAGCGGATCCGCGAGAGACCCAGTACTTC. The V gene is TRBV5-1, the J gene TRBJ2-5, with 7 bases aligning to TRBD2. V shed 0 bases, J shed 4 bases, and the junction held 9 bases outside the gene matches. Germline CDR1 SGHRS, CDR2 YFSETQ. The CDR3 extends over 16 amino acids. Together with reference TRBV5-1 and TRBJ2-5, the CDR3 gives the full variable domain: KAGVTQTPRYLIKTRGQQVTLSCSPISGHRSVSWYQQTPGQGLQFLFEYFSETQRNKGNFPGRFSGRQFSNSRSEMNVSTLELGDSALYLCASSLGLADPRETQYFGPGTRLLVL.

The chain recombines TRBV27 with TRBJ2-3, with a weak D call TRBD2 (6 bases). Trimming pared 6 bases from V and 5 bases from J, leaving 21 bases between. The CDR3 consists of 16 residues. Germline values: CDR1 MNHEY, CDR2 SMNVEV (reference sequence). The chain's CDR3 is CASRPTSFGWVDTQYF. As DNA, the CDR3 is TGTGCCAGCAGGCCAACTAGCTTCGGATGGGTAGATACGCAGTATTTT.

The CDR3 sequence is CASGSGNEQFF. CDR3 DNA sequence: TGTGCCAGCGGTTCCGGCAATGAGCAGTTCTTC. This rearrangement joins TRBV6-5 to TRBJ2-1, with D unresolved. Germline loops: CDR1 MNHEY, CDR2 SVGAGI. The CDR3 loop spans 11 amino acids. V was shortened by 8 bases and J by 6 bases, with 8 bases between the two germline ends.

The chain employs TRBV18 and TRBJ2-7, with D maybe TRBD2 (6 bases). The CDR3 loop spans 13 amino acids. The V end lost 6 bases, the J end lost 3 bases, and 12 bases lay between the germline ends. From germline, CDR1 is KGHSH and CDR2 LQKENI. The CDR3 DNA reads TGTGCCAGCTCGCGTGAAGCGGGCTACGAGCAGTACTTC. It encodes CASSREAGYEQYF.

On this clone itself: This CDR3 is also generated by other DNA sequences in the sample. This sequence joins TRBV20-1 and TRBJ1-1, with D maybe TRBD1 (5 bases). The germline V gene has CDR1 DFQATT and CDR2 SNEGSKA (reference sequence). This CDR3 is 10 amino acids long. V was clipped by 6 bases and J by 6 bases, with 8 bases between them. The chain's CDR3 is CSAGGAEAFF. The CDR3 DNA is TGCAGTGCCGGAGGGGCTGAAGCTTTCTTT.

V gene TRBV4-1 combines with J gene TRBJ2-2; D call uncertain. CDR1 and CDR2 from the germline V gene are MGHRA and YSYEKL. V was clipped by 1 base and J by 3 bases, with 9 bases between them. The CDR3 is made up of 15 amino acids. The CDR3, as DNA: TGCGCCAGCAGCCAAGGCCCGTTTTACACCGGGGAGCTGTTTTTT. Encoded protein: CASSQGPFYTGELFF.

The genes are TRBV21-1 and TRBJ2-7; no check of the table's D call, TRBD1, against the DNA was made. TRBV21-1 is given as a pseudogene. The CDR3 extends over 16 amino acids. In DNA form, the CDR3 reads TGTGCCAGCAGCCCACGCGACAGGGGTTGGGGCTACGAGCAGTACTTC. Protein sequence: CASSPRDRGWGYEQYF.

DNA for the CDR3: TGTGCCAGCAGCTGGTCCGGACTAGCGGACTCCTACGAGCAGTACTTC. Its protein is CASSWSGLADSYEQYF. The chain employs TRBV7-2 and TRBJ2-7; TRBD2 agrees at 10 bases. This CDR3 comprises 16 residues. CDR1 is SGHTA, CDR2 FQGNSA, per germline. V lost 4 bases to trimming and J lost 0 bases; unmatched junction nucleotides: 6. The full variable domain, with the rest looked up from reference TRBV7-2 and TRBJ2-7, is GAGVSQSPSNKVTEKGKDVELRCDPISGHTALYWYRQSLGQGLEFLIYFQGNSAPDKSGLPSDRFSAERTGGSVSTLTIQRTQQEDSAVYLCASSWSGLADSYEQYFGPGTRLTVT.

V and J are TRBV4-2 and TRBJ1-2; D is perhaps TRBD1 (5 bases). Germline lookup yields CDR1 LGHNA and CDR2 YNFKEQ. V dropped 0 bases and J dropped 8 bases, with 22 bases sitting between them. The CDR3 runs to 17 residues. CDR3 residues: CASSQDRPGGLTGGYTF. The DNA of the CDR3 is TGTGCCAGCAGCCAAGATCGCCCTGGGGGGTTAACTGGGGGCTACACCTTC.

V and J are TRBV5-1 and TRBJ1-3; D call uncertain. The V gene's germline CDR1 is SGHRS and CDR2 YFSETQ. This CDR3 spans 14 amino acids. Trimming cost V 4 bases and J 6 bases, with 14 bases left between them. The CDR3 DNA reads as TGCGCCAGCAGCCCCGGGCAAGGAGAAAACACCATATATTTT. Translated: CASSPGQGENTIYF.

CDR3 sequence reads: CASSLSGLGTQNIQYF. The CDR3 DNA follows: TGCGCCAGCAGCCTCAGCGGGCTGGGAACCCAGAACATTCAGTACTTC. The chain has TRBV4-3 and TRBJ2-4, with a weak D call TRBD2 (6 bases). Trimming stripped 4 bases from V and 7 bases from J, with 20 bases between. The CDR3 extends over 16 amino acids. The V gene's germline CDR1 is LGHNA and CDR2 YSLEER.

For this clone: A far larger clone is one nucleotide away, so this likely arose from a read error. The chain employs TRBV30 and TRBJ2-6, with D maybe TRBD1 (5 bases). This CDR3 has 18 residues. V was trimmed by 4 bases and J by 0 bases, leaving 19 bases between them. Germline CDR1 GTSNPN, CDR2 SVGIG (reference sequence). The CDR3 loop is CAWNVDQGSYSGANVLTF. The CDR3 DNA is TGTGCCTGGAATGTAGACCAGGGTTCATACTCTGGGGCCAACGTCCTGACTTTC.

CDR3 sequence: CASSVGQQQETQYF. DNA for the CDR3: TGTGCCAGCAGTGTGGGGCAACAACAAGAGACCCAGTACTTC. V usage is TRBV6-1 and J usage is TRBJ2-5; D may be TRBD1 (5 bases). In germline, CDR1 is MNHNS, CDR2 SASEGT. The V and J ends lost 4 bases and 2 bases respectively, with 11 bases between them. CDR3 length: 14 residues.

On this clone: The sample has other DNA sequences that encode this CDR3 too. The chain couples TRBV30 to TRBJ2-1; TRBD2 matches 13 bases. Germline values: CDR1 GTSNPN, CDR2 SVGIG (reference sequence). The CDR3 extends over 14 amino acids. V gave up 2 bases and J gave up 10 bases; unmatched junction bases: 5. The CDR3 reads CAWSRLAGGLEQFF. The CDR3 bases are TGTGCCTGGAGTCGACTAGCGGGAGGTCTGGAGCAGTTCTTC. The full variable domain, with the rest looked up from reference TRBV30 and TRBJ2-1, is SQTIHQWPATLVQPVGSPLSLECTVEGTSNPNLYWYRQAAGRGLQLLFYSVGIGQISSEVPQNLSASRPQDRQFILSSKKLLLSDSGFYLCAWSRLAGGLEQFFGPGTRLTVL.